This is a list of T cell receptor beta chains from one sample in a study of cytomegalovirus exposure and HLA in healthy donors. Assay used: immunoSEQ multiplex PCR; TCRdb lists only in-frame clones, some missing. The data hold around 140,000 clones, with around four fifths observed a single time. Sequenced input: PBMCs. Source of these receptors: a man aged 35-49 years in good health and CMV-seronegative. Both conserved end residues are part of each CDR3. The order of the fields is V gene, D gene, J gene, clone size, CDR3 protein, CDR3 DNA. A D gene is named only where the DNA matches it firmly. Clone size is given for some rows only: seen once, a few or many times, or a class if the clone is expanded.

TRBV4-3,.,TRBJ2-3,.,CASSQGGNGDTQYF,TGCGCCAGCAGCCAAGGCGGGAATGGAGATACGCAGTATTTT
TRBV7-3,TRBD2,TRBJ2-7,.,CASSFAAGGPYEQYF,TGTGCCAGCAGCTTTGCAGCGGGGGGTCCCTACGAGCAGTACTTC
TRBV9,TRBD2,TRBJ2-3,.,CASSPSGTSGYTDTQYF,TGTGCCAGCAGCCCCTCCGGCACTAGCGGGTACACAGATACGCAGTATTTT
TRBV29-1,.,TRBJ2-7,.,CSVNNPVSYEQYF,TGCAGCGTTAATAATCCTGTATCCTACGAGCAGTACTTC
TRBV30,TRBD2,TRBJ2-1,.,CAWSGSSGSMNEQFF,TGTGCCTGGAGTGGTTCCAGCGGGAGTATGAATGAGCAGTTCTTC
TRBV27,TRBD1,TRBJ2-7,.,CASSWAGGYYEQYF,TGTGCCAGCAGTTGGGCAGGGGGATACTACGAGCAGTACTTC
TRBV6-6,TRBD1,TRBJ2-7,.,CASSTGQGSSYEQYF,TGTGCCAGCAGTACGGGACAGGGGTCATCCTACGAGCAGTACTTC
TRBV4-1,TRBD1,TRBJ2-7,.,CASSQDPGTASYEQYF,TGCGCCAGCAGCCAAGATCCCGGGACAGCCTCCTACGAGCAGTACTTC
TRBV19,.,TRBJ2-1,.,CASSWDSGSEVEQFF,TGTGCCAGTAGTTGGGACTCCGGTAGTGAGGTTGAGCAGTTCTTC
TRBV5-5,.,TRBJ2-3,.,CASSLRGGTDTQYF,TGTGCCAGCAGCCTCAGGGGCGGCACAGATACGCAGTATTTT
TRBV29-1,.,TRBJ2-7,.,CSVPGSTYEQYF,TGCAGCGTGCCCGGGTCAACCTACGAGCAGTACTTC
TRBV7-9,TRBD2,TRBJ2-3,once,CASSPGGPMLTDTQYF,TGTGCCAGCAGCCCGGGAGGGCCAATGCTCACAGATACGCAGTATTTT
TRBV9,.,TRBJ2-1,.,CASSVAGTVNEQFF,TGTGCCAGCAGCGTTGCCGGGACTGTAAATGAGCAGTTCTTC
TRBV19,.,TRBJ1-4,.,CASSLQSATNEKLFF,TGTGCCAGTAGTCTACAGTCTGCAACTAATGAAAAACTGTTTTTT
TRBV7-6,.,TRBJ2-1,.,CASSLALQNEQFF,TGTGCCAGCAGCTTAGCGCTTCAGAATGAGCAGTTCTTC
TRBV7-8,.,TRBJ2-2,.,CASSLDSRAGELFF,TGTGCCAGCAGCTTAGACTCCAGGGCCGGGGAGCTGTTTTTT
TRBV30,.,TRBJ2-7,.,CAWSEADSYEQYF,TGTGCCTGGAGTGAGGCGGATTCCTACGAGCAGTACTTC
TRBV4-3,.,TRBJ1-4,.,CASSPTAGETGEKLFF,TGCGCCAGCAGCCCGACTGCGGGGGAGACGGGTGAAAAACTGTTTTTT
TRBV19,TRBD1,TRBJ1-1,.,CASFYGQGMNTEAFF,TGTGCCAGTTTTTATGGACAGGGAATGAACACTGAAGCTTTCTTT
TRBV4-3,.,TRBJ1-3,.,CASSQEGASRGNTIYF,TGCGCCAGCAGCCAAGAGGGGGCGAGCCGGGGAAACACCATATATTTT
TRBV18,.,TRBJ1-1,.,CASSPLGTKNTEAFF,TGTGCCAGCTCACCACTCGGGACAAAGAACACTGAAGCTTTCTTT
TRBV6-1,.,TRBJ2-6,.,CASSEAPGPKKPGANVLTF,TGTGCCAGCAGTGAAGCTCCGGGTCCTAAAAAACCTGGGGCCAACGTCCTGACTTTC
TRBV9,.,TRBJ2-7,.,CASSASGVGYEQYF,TGTGCCAGCAGCGCCTCAGGGGTAGGGTACGAGCAGTACTTC
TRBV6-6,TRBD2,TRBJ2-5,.,CASSYDTSEGETQYF,TGTGCCAGCAGTTACGACACTAGCGAGGGGGAGACCCAGTACTTC
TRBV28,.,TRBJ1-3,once,CASSLWREQTNTIYF,TGTGCCAGCAGTTTATGGCGGGAACAGACCAACACCATATATTTT
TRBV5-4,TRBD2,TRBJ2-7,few,CASSQDPTSGFEQYF,TGTGCCAGCAGCCAAGATCCGACTAGCGGCTTCGAGCAGTACTTC
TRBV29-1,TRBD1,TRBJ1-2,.,CSATRQGNYGYTF,TGCAGCGCTACCCGACAGGGAAACTATGGCTACACCTTC
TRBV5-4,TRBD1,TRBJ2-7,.,CASSLSGTGDEQYF,TGTGCCAGCAGCTTGAGCGGGACAGGGGACGAGCAGTACTTC
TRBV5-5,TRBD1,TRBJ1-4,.,CASSSNRGSNEKLFF,TGTGCCAGCAGCTCCAACAGGGGCTCTAATGAAAAACTGTTTTTT
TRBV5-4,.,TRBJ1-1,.,CASSLQMAGSTEAFF,TGTGCCAGCAGCTTGCAAATGGCGGGGAGCACTGAAGCTTTCTTT
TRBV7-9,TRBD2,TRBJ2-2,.,CASSWGLAGVGIGELFF,TGTGCCAGCAGCTGGGGACTAGCGGGAGTCGGTATCGGGGAGCTGTTTTTT
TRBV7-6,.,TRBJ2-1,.,CASSPGFDEQFF,TGTGCCAGCAGCCCAGGGTTTGATGAGCAGTTCTTC
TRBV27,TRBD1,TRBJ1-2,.,CASREGQGGGYTF,TGTGCCAGCAGAGAGGGACAGGGCGGTGGCTACACCTTC
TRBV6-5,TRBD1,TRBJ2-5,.,CATKSTGQETQYF,TGTGCCACTAAATCGACAGGGCAGGAGACCCAGTACTTC
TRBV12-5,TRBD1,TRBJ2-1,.,CASGSGQTYNEQFF,TGTGCTAGTGGTTCGGGACAGACCTACAATGAGCAGTTCTTC